This TCR beta chain was captured by sequencing in a study of blood T cell repertoires in COVID-19. Study overall: COVID-19 samples, acute and convalescent, were from the United States, Italy and Spain.

Profiling relied on immunoSEQ multiplex PCR, and the TCRdb table lists in-frame clones only, not all of them. The sample comprises 270,000 or so clones, roughly 80% of which are singletons, and 8% to 9.5% rests with the top ten. V trimming: 0 bases; J trimming: 10 bases; junction bases outside the gene matches: 20. This CDR3 is built from 19 residues. In germline, CDR1 is LNHNV, CDR2 YYDKDF (reference sequence). This clone was seen once. Sequenced sample: peripheral blood. This TCR was sampled from a woman between 45 and 60 years old who had recovered from COVID-19. The chain links TRBV15 to TRBJ2-1, with 8 positions matching TRBD2. The CDR3 spells CATSRDYLIYSREDREQFF. CDR3 coding DNA: TGTGCCACCAGCAGAGATTACCTTATATATTCGCGGGAGGATCGAGAGCAGTTCTTC.